The next 25 T cell receptor beta chains were all read from a single sample in a study of T cells after yellow fever vaccination. From the 5' RACE reads, TCRdb called clonotypes with MiXCR, one entry per CDR3 protein. The sample has 60,000 to 85,000 distinct CDR3 sequences, approximately 7% seen once; the top ten hold more than 35%. The sample here was CD8+ T cells sorted from PBMCs, taken more than 35 days after the first yellow fever vaccination. The origin of the receptors is a man aged 18 to 29 who received the YFV17D yellow fever vaccine.

This clonotype was recorded at least ten times. J is TRBJ1-5 and V is TRBV10-3; D unclear. Trimming removed 2 bases at V and 12 bases at J, with 14 bases between. CDR1 ENHRY and CDR2 SYGVKD come from the germline V gene. The CDR3 sequence is 13 residues long. CDR3 amino acids: CAISETIPGDQHF. For the CDR3, the DNA is TGTGCCATCAGTGAGACCATCCCCGGGGACCAGCATTTT.

The CDR3 protein is CASSQVRVTREGGYTF. CDR3 in DNA: TGCGCCAGCAGCCAAGTGCGGGTTACACGGGAGGGTGGCTACACCTTC. The rearrangement links TRBV4-1 to TRBJ1-2; unclear D gene. CDR3 length equals 16 residues. In germline, CDR1 is MGHRA, CDR2 YSYEKL. Trimming took off 1 base at V and 7 bases at J, with 19 bases between the two ends.

The chain employs TRBV7-9 and TRBJ2-5, with D maybe TRBD1 (5 bases). The V gene lost 4 bases and the J gene lost 1 base, with 13 bases spanning the gap. The CDR3 extends over 15 amino acids. The germline gives CDR1 SEHNR, CDR2 FQNEAQ (reference sequence). CDR3 region: CASSSRVGFQETQYF. The CDR3 region has the DNA TGTGCCAGCAGCTCCAGGGTCGGGTTCCAAGAGACCCAGTACTTC.

This clonotype is labeled medium-sized. The chain couples TRBV12-3 or TRBV12-4 to TRBJ1-3, with TRBD1 identical over 7 bases. Germline trimming cut 6 bases from V and 3 bases from J; bases unmatched to any gene: 11. The CDR3 is 16 amino acids. This chain's CDR3 is CASRGFRQGGGNTIYF. For the CDR3, the DNA is TGTGCCAGCAGGGGATTTAGACAGGGTGGTGGAAACACCATATATTTT.

This clonotype was seen at least ten times. The chain joins TRBV6-2 or TRBV6-3 to TRBJ2-7, with D unclear. CDR3 length equals 15 residues. Trimming removed 1 base at V and 3 bases at J, with 13 bases between. Looked up from germline, CDR1 is MNHEY and CDR2 is SVGEGT. For the CDR3, the DNA is TGTGCCAGCAGTTACTTTTCGGCGGCCCTCTACGAGCAGTACTTC. It yields the protein CASSYFSAALYEQYF.

This clonotype was counted only a few times. V and J are TRBV7-9 and TRBJ2-2; 13 bases agree with TRBD2. The J segment lost 8 bases and the V segment lost 5 bases, leaving 8 bases of the junction unmatched. The CDR3 covers 16 residues. Germline values: CDR1 SEHNR, CDR2 FQNEAQ (reference sequence). The CDR3 DNA is TGTGCCAGCAGCCTCCGGACTAGCGGGGGTACAGGGGAGCTGTTTTTT. Its translation: CASSLRTSGGTGELFF.

The table lists this clonotype with a few counts. V is TRBV25-1 and J is TRBJ2-2; 8 nucleotides match TRBD2. Per germline, CDR1 MGHDK and CDR2 SYGVNS. With 2 bases clipped from V and 6 bases from J, the junction kept 8 bases outside the gene matches. The CDR3 loop spans 16 amino acids. In nucleotides, the CDR3 is TGTGCCAGCAGTGAAAAACGGGCGGGGGGCCCCGGGGAGCTGTTTTTT. Translated, it gives CASSEKRAGGPGELFF.

This clonotype showed up many times. This chain joins TRBV29-1 and TRBJ1-2; 8 nucleotides match TRBD1. Germline CDR1 is SQVTM and CDR2 is ANQGSEA. The CDR3 runs 14 residues. With 7 bases clipped from V and 3 bases from J, the junction kept 10 bases outside the gene matches. CDR3 sequence (DNA): TGCAGCGCCCGGCTCCCAGGGGGCCACTATGGCTACACCTTC. It yields the protein CSARLPGGHYGYTF.

In its sample, this clonotype was seen many times. This chain uses TRBV6-4 with TRBJ2-2; 8 bases are shared with TRBD1. With 3 bases clipped from V and 5 bases from J, the junction kept 2 bases outside the gene matches. Germline V gene sequence: CDR1 MRHNA, CDR2 SNTAGT. The CDR3 loop spans 14 amino acids. The CDR3 nucleotides read TGTGCCAGCAGTGAGACAGGGGAGACCGGGGAGCTGTTTTTT. As protein: CASSETGETGELFF.

About this clonotype itself: Just one base apart from a much larger clone, this may be a read error. J is TRBJ2-1 and V is TRBV29-1; 7 bases line up with TRBD1. CDR1 is SQVTM and CDR2 is ANQGSEA in the germline V gene. This CDR3 is 11 amino acids long. The CDR3, as DNA: TGCAGCGTTACAGGGGCCAATGCGCAGTTCTTC. Encoded protein: CSVTGANAQFF.

On this clonotype itself: This clone may be a read error of a much larger clone one base away. CDR3: CASLEAGETEAFF. The CDR3 DNA sequence: TGTGCCAGTCTTGAAGCGGGGGAGACTGAAGCTTTCTTT. V and J are TRBV12-3 or TRBV12-4 and TRBJ1-1, with a weak D call TRBD1 (5 bases). Trimming removed 9 bases at V and 5 bases at J, with 16 bases between. CDR3 length: 13 amino acids.

Ten or more counts support this clonotype. V usage is TRBV5-4 and J usage is TRBJ2-7; D gene unclear. CDR3 length: 12 residues. Trimming pared 0 bases from V and 2 bases from J, leaving 3 bases between. The germline CDR1 and CDR2 sequences are SGHNT and YYREEE (reference sequence). CDR3 DNA sequence: TGTGCCAGCAGCTTGGGGACCTACGAGCAGTACTTC. The encoded protein is CASSLGTYEQYF.

This clonotype has more than one count but fewer than ten. This chain uses TRBV7-2 with TRBJ2-1; 7 positions match TRBD1. J gave up 2 bases and V 0 bases, and 7 bases lay outside the gene matches. CDR1 and CDR2 from the germline V gene are SGHTA and FQGNSA. The length of the CDR3 is 17 residues. The CDR3 spells CASSLALGGRPYNEQFF. Written as DNA, the CDR3 is TGTGCCAGCAGCTTAGCGCTAGGGGGCCGTCCCTACAATGAGCAGTTCTTC.

This clonotype has at least ten counts. The chain is built from TRBV5-6 and TRBJ2-7; D might be TRBD1 (6 bases). The CDR3 loop spans 13 amino acids. Per the germline V gene, CDR1 is SGHDT and CDR2 is YYEEEE. Trimming cost V 4 bases and J 3 bases, with 11 bases left between them. CDR3 protein: CASSMGHLYEQYV. The CDR3 DNA reads TGTGCCAGCAGCATGGGACATCTCTACGAGCAGTACGTC.

This clonotype has at least ten counts. The rearrangement links TRBV28 to TRBJ2-5, with TRBD2 as a possible D gene (5 bases). The germline V gene encodes CDR1 MDHEN and CDR2 SYDVKM. The V and J ends lost 5 bases and 2 bases respectively, with 12 bases between them. The CDR3 runs 14 residues. CDR3 residues: CASSTIRTQETQYF. The CDR3 nucleotides are TGTGCCAGCAGTACTATTCGGACTCAAGAGACCCAGTACTTC.

The chain links TRBV30 to TRBJ2-3; 8 bases line up with TRBD2. V trimming: 1 base; J trimming: 5 bases; junction bases outside the gene matches: 5. The CDR3 loop spans 14 amino acids. Germline V lookup: CDR1 GTSNPN, CDR2 SVGIG (reference sequence). CDR3 amino acids: CAWSALAGIDTQYF. CDR3 sequence (DNA): TGTGCCTGGAGTGCTCTAGCGGGCATAGATACGCAGTATTTT.

This clonotype was counted at least ten times. The chain recombines TRBV5-1 with TRBJ1-1; 8 nucleotides align to TRBD1. Germline CDR1 and CDR2: SGHRS and YFSETQ. The CDR3 is made up of 13 amino acids. V gave up 3 bases and J gave up 8 bases; unmatched junction bases: 6. CDR3 in DNA: TGCGCCAGCAGCTGGAGGACAGGGAGGGAAGCTTTCTTT. Translation gives CASSWRTGREAFF.

In its sample, this clonotype was seen many times. The chain combines TRBV7-2 with TRBJ2-1; D unclear. The CDR3 has 15 amino acids. Germline V gene lookup returns CDR1 SGHTA and CDR2 FQGNSA. With 1 base removed from V and 2 bases from J, the gap between germline ends came to 9 bases. CDR3 nucleotide sequence: TGTGCCAGCAGCTTAGGAGCACTCACCTACAATGAGCAGTTCTTC. This codes for CASSLGALTYNEQFF.

This clonotype was picked up many times. This chain uses TRBV19 with TRBJ2-7; 11 bases line up with TRBD1. V shed 3 bases, J shed 3 bases, and the junction held 1 base outside the gene matches. Germline V gene sequence: CDR1 LNHDA, CDR2 SQIVND (reference sequence). This CDR3 spans 14 amino acids. Written as DNA, the CDR3 is TGTGCCAGTAGTATGGGGACAGGGGGCTACGAGCAGTACTTC. This encodes CASSMGTGGYEQYF. Drawing the rest from reference TRBV19 and TRBJ2-7, the complete variable domain is DGGITQSPKYLFRKEGQNVTLSCEQNLNHDAMYWYRQDPGQGLRLIYYSQIVNDFQKGDIAEGYSVSREKKESFPLTVTSAQKNPTAFYLCASSMGTGGYEQYFGPGTRLTVT.

Many counts were recorded for this clonotype. J is TRBJ2-5 and V is TRBV7-9, with no clear D. The CDR3 loop spans 15 amino acids. V was pared by 3 bases and J by 7 bases, with 18 bases between. Germline V gives CDR1 SEHNR, CDR2 FQNEAQ (reference sequence). CDR3 in DNA: TGTGCCAGCAGCTTTCTCCGCTTGGCCCCGGGGACCCAGTACTTC. Its protein is CASSFLRLAPGTQYF.

This clonotype has at least ten counts. The V and J genes are TRBV14 and TRBJ2-1; 7 bases are a match to TRBD1. This CDR3 is built from 13 residues. CDR1 SGHDN and CDR2 FVKESK come from the germline V gene. Unmatched junction bases numbered 4, after V lost 7 bases and J lost 4 bases. The CDR3 sequence is CASMRTGYNEQFF. The CDR3 DNA reads as TGTGCCAGCATGCGGACAGGTTACAATGAGCAGTTCTTC. Together with reference TRBV14 and TRBJ2-1, the CDR3 gives the full variable domain: EAGVTQFPSHSVIEKGQTVTLRCDPISGHDNLYWYRRVMGKEIKFLLHFVKESKQDESGMPNNRFLAERTGGTYSTLKVQPAELEDSGVYFCASMRTGYNEQFFGPGTRLTVL.

This clonotype was seen many times. This chain uses TRBV7-8 with TRBJ1-6, with unresolved D. V was shortened by 1 base and J by 0 bases, with 4 bases between the two germline ends. CDR1 and CDR2 (germline): SGHVS, FQNEAQ. The CDR3 runs to 15 residues. For the CDR3, the DNA is TGTGCCAGCAGCTTAGGGGGCTCCTATAATTCACCCCTCCACTTT. Protein product: CASSLGGSYNSPLHF.

The chain uses TRBV6-5 and TRBJ2-2; the D gene could be TRBD1 or TRBD2 (5 bases each). Germline loops: CDR1 MNHEY, CDR2 SVGAGI. There are 14 residues in the CDR3. The ends were cut back, 2 bases at V and 3 bases at J, with 7 bases in the middle. The CDR3 spells CASSYGTHTGELFF. In DNA form, the CDR3 reads TGTGCCAGCAGTTACGGGACCCACACCGGGGAGCTGTTTTTT.

This clonotype was observed at least ten times. The chain carries TRBV4-1 and TRBJ2-7; 11 nucleotides align to TRBD2. CDR1 is MGHRA and CDR2 is YSYEKL in the germline V gene. The CDR3 runs to 15 residues. Germline trimming cut 3 bases from V and 4 bases from J; bases unmatched to any gene: 5. In DNA form, the CDR3 reads TGCGCCAGCAGCCACCTGACTAGCGGGGAATACGAGCAGTACTTC. Translation: CASSHLTSGEYEQYF.

There are a few counts of this clonotype. This chain uses TRBV7-3 with TRBJ2-3, with 10 nucleotides matching TRBD2. This CDR3 is built from 17 residues. The junction had 7 bases not matched to a gene; V was cut back by 4 bases and J by 0 bases. Germline-derived CDR1 and CDR2 are SGHTA and FQGTGA. The CDR3: CASSSLGSGGSTDTQYF. The CDR3 nucleotides read TGTGCCAGCAGCTCCTTGGGTAGCGGGGGGAGCACAGATACGCAGTATTTT. Supplemented by reference TRBV7-3 and TRBJ2-3, the full variable domain reads GAGVSQTPSNKVTEKGKYVELRCDPISGHTALYWYRQSLGQGPEFLIYFQGTGAADDSGLPNDRFFAVRPEGSVSTLKIQRTERGDSAVYLCASSSLGSGGSTDTQYFGPGTRLTVL.